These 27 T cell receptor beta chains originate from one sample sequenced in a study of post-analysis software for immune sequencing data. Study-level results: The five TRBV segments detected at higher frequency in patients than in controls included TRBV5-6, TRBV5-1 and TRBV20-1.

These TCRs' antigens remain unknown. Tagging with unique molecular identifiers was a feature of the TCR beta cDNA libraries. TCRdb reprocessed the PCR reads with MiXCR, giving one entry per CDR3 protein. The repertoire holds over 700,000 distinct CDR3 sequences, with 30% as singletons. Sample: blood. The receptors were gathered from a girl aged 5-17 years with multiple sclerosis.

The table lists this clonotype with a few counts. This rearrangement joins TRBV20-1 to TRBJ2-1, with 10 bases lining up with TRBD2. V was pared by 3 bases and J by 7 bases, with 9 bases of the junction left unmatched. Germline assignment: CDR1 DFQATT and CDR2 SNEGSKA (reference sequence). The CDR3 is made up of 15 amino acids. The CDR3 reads CSASGAAGGPNEQFF. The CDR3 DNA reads TGCAGTGCTAGCGGGGCAGCGGGAGGGCCGAATGAGCAGTTCTTC.

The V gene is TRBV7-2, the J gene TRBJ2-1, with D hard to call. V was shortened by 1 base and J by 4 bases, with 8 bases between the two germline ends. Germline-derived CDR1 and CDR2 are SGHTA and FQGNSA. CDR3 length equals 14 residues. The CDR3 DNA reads TGTGCCAGCAGCTTAGGTTCGGATTACAATGAGCAGTTCTTC. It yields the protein CASSLGSDYNEQFF.

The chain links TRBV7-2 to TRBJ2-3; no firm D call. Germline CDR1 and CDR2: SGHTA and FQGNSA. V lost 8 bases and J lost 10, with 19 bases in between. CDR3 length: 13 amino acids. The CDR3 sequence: CASGPAGGPPQYF. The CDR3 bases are TGTGCCAGCGGACCGGCCGGCGGTCCGCCGCAGTATTTT.

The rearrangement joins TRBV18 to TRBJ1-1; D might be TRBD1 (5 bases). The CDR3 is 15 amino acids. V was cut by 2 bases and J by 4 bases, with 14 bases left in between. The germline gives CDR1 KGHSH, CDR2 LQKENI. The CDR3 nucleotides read TGTGCCAGCTCACCAATGGGGGACTCGAGCACTGAAGCTTTCTTT. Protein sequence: CASSPMGDSSTEAFF.

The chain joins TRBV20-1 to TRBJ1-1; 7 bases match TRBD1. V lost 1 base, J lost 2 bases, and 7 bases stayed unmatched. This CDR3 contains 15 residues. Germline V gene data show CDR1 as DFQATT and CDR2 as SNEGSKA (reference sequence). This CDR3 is CSARAEGQPNTEAFF. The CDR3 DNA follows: TGCAGTGCTAGAGCCGAGGGACAGCCCAACACTGAAGCTTTCTTT.

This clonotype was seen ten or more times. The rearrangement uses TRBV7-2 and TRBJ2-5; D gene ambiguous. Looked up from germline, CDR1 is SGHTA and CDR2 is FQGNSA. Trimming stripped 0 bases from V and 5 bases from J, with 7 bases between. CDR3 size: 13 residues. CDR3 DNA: TGTGCCAGCAGCTTAGCTGTCAGGGAGACCCAGTACTTC. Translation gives CASSLAVRETQYF.

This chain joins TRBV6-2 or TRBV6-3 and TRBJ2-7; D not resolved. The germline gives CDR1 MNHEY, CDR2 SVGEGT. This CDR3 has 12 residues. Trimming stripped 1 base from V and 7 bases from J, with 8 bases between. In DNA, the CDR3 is TGTGCCAGCAGTTACTATAAGGCTGAGCAGTACTTC. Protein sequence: CASSYYKAEQYF.

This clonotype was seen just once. The CDR3 reads CSASFGQGATQPQHF. CDR3 nucleotides: TGCAGTGCTTCCTTCGGACAGGGGGCAACTCAGCCCCAGCATTTT. The gene calls are TRBV20-1 and TRBJ1-5; 11 nucleotides line up with TRBD1. The CDR3 has 15 residues. Germline V gives CDR1 DFQATT, CDR2 SNEGSKA (reference sequence). The V and J ends lost 5 bases and 6 bases, in that order; junction bases with no gene match: 9.

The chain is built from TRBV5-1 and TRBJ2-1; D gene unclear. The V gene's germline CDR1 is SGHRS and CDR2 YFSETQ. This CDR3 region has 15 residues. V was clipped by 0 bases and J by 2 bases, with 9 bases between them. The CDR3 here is CASSLAMAAYNEQFF. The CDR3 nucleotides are TGCGCCAGCAGCTTGGCGATGGCTGCCTACAATGAGCAGTTCTTC.

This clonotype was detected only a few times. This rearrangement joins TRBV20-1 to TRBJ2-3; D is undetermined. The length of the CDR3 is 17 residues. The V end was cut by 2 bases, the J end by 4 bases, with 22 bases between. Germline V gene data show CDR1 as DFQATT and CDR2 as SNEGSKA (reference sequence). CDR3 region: CSARRPKARIQADTQYF. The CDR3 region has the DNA TGCAGTGCTAGACGGCCCAAAGCAAGGATTCAGGCAGATACGCAGTATTTT.

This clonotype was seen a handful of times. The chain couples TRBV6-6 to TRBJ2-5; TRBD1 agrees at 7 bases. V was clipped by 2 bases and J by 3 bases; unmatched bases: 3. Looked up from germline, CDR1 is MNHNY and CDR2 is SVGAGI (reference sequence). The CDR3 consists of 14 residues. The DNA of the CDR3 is TGTGCCAGCAGTTACCTCGGGACAGAAGAGACCCAGTACTTC. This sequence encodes CASSYLGTEETQYF.

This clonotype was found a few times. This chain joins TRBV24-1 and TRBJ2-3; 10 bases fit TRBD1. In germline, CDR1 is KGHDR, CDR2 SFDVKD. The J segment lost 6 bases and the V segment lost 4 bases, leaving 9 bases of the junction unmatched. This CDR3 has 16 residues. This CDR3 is CATSEDGQGVSDTQYF. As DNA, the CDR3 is TGTGCCACCAGTGAAGATGGACAGGGGGTGTCGGATACGCAGTATTTT.

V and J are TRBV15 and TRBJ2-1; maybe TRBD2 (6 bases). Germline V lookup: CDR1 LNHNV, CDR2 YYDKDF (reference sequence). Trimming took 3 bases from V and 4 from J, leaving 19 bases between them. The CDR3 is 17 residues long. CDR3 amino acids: CATSSFWGEGAYNEQFF. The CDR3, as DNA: TGTGCCACCAGCAGTTTCTGGGGGGAAGGGGCTTACAATGAGCAGTTCTTC.

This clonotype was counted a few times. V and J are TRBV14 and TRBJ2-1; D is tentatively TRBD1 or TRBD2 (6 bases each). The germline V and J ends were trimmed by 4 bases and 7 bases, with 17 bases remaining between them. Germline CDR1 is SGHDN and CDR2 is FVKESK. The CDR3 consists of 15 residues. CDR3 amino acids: CASSPRGGVRNEQFF. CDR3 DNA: TGTGCCAGCAGCCCCAGGGGCGGGGTAAGGAATGAGCAGTTCTTC.

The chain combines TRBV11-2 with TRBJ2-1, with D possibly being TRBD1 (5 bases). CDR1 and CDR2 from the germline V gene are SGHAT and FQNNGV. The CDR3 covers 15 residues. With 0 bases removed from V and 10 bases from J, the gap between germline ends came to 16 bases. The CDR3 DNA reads TGTGCCAGCAGCTTAGAGCAGGGCAGAACCTACGAGCAGTTCTTC. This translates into CASSLEQGRTYEQFF. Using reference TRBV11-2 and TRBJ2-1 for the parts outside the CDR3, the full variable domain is EAGVAQSPRYKIIEKRQSVAFWCNPISGHATLYWYQQILGQGPKLLIQFQNNGVVDDSQLPKDRFSAERLKGVDSTLKIQPAKLEDSAVYLCASSLEQGRTYEQFFGPGTRLTVL.

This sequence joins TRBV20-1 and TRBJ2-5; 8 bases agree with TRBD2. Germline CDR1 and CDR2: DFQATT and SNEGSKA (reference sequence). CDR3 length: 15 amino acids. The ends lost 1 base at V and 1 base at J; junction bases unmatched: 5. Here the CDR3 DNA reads TGCAGTGCTAGAGCCCCGGGGGGGGGCCAAGAGACCCAGTACTTC. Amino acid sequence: CSARAPGGGQETQYF.

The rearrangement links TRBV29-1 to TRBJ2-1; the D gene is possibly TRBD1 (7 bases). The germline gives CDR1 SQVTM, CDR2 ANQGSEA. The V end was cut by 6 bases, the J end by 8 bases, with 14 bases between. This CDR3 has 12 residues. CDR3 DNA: TGCAGCGTGGAGGGGGCGGTGGATGAGCAGTTCTTC. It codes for CSVEGAVDEQFF.

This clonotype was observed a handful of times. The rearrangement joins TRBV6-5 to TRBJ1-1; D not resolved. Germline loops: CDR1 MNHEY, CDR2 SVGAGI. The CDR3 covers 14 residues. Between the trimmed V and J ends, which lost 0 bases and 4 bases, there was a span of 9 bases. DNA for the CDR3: TGTGCCAGCAGTTACTCATATCAGGTCACTGAAGCTTTCTTT. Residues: CASSYSYQVTEAFF.

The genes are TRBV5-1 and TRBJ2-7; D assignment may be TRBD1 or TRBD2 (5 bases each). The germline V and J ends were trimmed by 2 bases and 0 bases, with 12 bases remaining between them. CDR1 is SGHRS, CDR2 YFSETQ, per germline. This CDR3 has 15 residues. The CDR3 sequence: CASSLTGDRSYEQYF. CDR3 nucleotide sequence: TGCGCCAGCAGCTTAACTGGGGACCGCTCCTACGAGCAGTACTTC.

This chain's CDR3 is CATGEGSADTQYF. In DNA, the CDR3 is TGTGCCACCGGGGAGGGATCCGCAGATACGCAGTATTTT. The V gene is TRBV15, the J gene TRBJ2-3, with 7 bases aligning to TRBD2. This CDR3 comprises 13 residues. CDR1 is LNHNV, CDR2 YYDKDF, per germline (reference sequence). V was clipped by 8 bases and J by 4 bases; unmatched bases: 6. The whole variable domain, remainder taken from reference TRBV15 and TRBJ2-3, is DAMVIQNPRYQVTQFGKPVTLSCSQTLNHNVMYWYQQKSSQAPKLLFHYYDKDFNNEADTPDNFQSRRPNTSFCFLDIRSPGLGDTAMYLCATGEGSADTQYFGPGTRLTVL.

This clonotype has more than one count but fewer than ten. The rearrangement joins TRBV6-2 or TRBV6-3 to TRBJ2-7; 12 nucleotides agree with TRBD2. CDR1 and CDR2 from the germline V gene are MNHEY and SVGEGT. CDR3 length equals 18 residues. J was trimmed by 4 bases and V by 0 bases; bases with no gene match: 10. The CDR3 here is CASSYSLTSGRRTYEQYF. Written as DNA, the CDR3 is TGTGCCAGCAGTTACTCGCTGACTAGCGGGAGAAGGACTTACGAGCAGTACTTC.

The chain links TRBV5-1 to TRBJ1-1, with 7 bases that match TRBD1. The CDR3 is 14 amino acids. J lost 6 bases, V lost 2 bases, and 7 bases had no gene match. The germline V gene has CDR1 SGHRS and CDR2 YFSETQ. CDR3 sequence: CASSLQGWGAEAFF. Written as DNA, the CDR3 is TGCGCCAGCAGCTTACAGGGGTGGGGAGCTGAAGCTTTCTTT.

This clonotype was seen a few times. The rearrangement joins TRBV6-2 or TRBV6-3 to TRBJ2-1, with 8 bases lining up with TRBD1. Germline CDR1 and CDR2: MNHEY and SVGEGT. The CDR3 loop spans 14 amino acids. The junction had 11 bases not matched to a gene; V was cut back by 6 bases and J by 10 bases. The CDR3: CASRPDREVGEQFF. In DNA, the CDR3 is TGTGCCAGCAGGCCGGACAGGGAGGTCGGCGAGCAGTTCTTC.

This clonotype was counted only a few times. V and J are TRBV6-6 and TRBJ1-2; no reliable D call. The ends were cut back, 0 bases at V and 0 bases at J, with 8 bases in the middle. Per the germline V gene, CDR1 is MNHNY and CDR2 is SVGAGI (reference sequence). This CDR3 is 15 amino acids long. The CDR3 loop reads CASSYSTASNYGYTF. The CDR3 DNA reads TGTGCCAGCAGTTACTCTACGGCGTCTAACTATGGCTACACCTTC.

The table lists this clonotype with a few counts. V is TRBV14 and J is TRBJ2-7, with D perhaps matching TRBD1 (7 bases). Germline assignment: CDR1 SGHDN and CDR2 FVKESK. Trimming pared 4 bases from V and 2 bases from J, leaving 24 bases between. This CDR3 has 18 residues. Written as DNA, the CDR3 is TGTGCCAGCAGCCCGAGTAGGGGGCGCGGCGGGATGACCTACGAGCAGTACTTC. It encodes CASSPSRGRGGMTYEQYF.

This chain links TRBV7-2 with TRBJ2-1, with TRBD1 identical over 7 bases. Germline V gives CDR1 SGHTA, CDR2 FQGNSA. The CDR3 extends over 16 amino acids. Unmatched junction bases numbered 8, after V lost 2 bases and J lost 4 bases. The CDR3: CASSLPPGQRYNEQFF. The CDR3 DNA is TGTGCCAGCAGCTTACCCCCGGGACAGCGTTACAATGAGCAGTTCTTC.

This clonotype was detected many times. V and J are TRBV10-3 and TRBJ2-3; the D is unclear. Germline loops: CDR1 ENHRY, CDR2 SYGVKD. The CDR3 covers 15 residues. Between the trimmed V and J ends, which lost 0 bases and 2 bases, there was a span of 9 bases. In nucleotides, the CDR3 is TGTGCCATCAGTGAGTCTAGGCAGAACACAGATACGCAGTATTTT. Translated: CAISESRQNTDTQYF.